Reported below is one T cell receptor (beta chain). Its cognate antigen is unknown. This sample was taken from a study of vaccination effects on CD4 cells after COVID-19. Study findings and constraints: The study found marked clonal contraction of infection- and vaccine-induced clones late after vaccination. Healthy vaccinees' vaccine-induced clones included only 1 of 255 cross-reacting with common cold coronaviruses.

Before any sequencing was done, the ViraFEST assay used viral peptide pools to expand antigen-specific CD4+ T cells. Subsequent to a culture period of under 11 days, CD4+ T cells were isolated. With around 9.4 ug/ml peptides and 7.5 to 10 IU/ml IL-2, fewer than 2.5 million PBMC per well were cultured. On both days 3 and 7, half of the culture medium was replaced with IL-2 medium. The protocol was immunoSEQ multiplex PCR, while the TCRdb copy is restricted to in-frame clones and leaves out a portion. Of about 61,000 clones in the sample, 81% were seen once. V shed 2 bases and J shed 2 bases, with 8 bases lying between them. Germline-derived CDR1 and CDR2 are SGHVS and FQNEAQ. There are 14 residues in the CDR3.

The specimen was CD4+ T cells from PBMCs cultured with HCoV-229E spike peptides, collected before COVID-19 vaccination. The chain couples TRBV7-8 to TRBJ2-3; D gene uncertain. This clonotype originated in a human donor who received a COVID-19 vaccine. The DNA for the CDR3 is TGTGCCAGCAGCTTAAGCAGCCTCACAGATACGCAGTATTTT. Its protein is CASSLSSLTDTQYF.